This T cell receptor beta chain was sequenced for a study of blood T cell repertoires in COVID-19. Study information: Spain, Italy and the United States supplied samples that represented acute and convalescent COVID-19.

In the original analysis: Amplified reference gene primers provided the basis for estimating nucleated cell counts. The method was immunoSEQ multiplex PCR; TCRdb's version includes in-frame clones alone and lacks a portion of them. D and trimming were read from the DNA, whereas the V and J calls and clone size are those reported in that table. The table records about 250,000 clones, about four fifths of them present only once. Germline V gives CDR1 LGHDT, CDR2 YNNKEL (reference sequence). The J segment lost 2 bases and the V segment lost 4 bases, leaving 8 bases of the junction unmatched. The CDR3 contains 15 residues.

The J gene is TRBJ2-7, the V gene TRBV3-1 (or the pseudogene TRBV3-2), with 7 bases that match TRBD2. The clonotype comes from a woman in her 70s with acute or convalescent COVID-19. The sequenced sample was peripheral blood. The DNA of the CDR3 is TGTGCCAGCAGCCTCTCCGGGGGGTCAGCCTACGAGCAGTACTTC. This translates into CASSLSGGSAYEQYF.